The next 20 T cell receptor beta chains were all read from a single sample in a study of vaccination effects on CD4 cells after COVID-19. Libraries were prepared by immunoSEQ multiplex PCR; TCRdb keeps only in-frame clonotypes and omits some of them. The sample lists about 41,000 clones, more than 65% occurring once. Prior to sequencing, the ViraFEST assay stimulated PBMC with viral peptide pools, which expanded the antigen-specific CD4+ T cells. Culture lasted over 9 days before CD4+ T cell isolation. Negative nucleocapsid antibody tests before and after vaccination confirmed no previous SARS-CoV-2 infection. What these receptors recognize is not known. The source material was CD4+ T cells from PBMCs cultured with HCoV-NL63 spike peptides, sampled before COVID-19 vaccination. These TCRs come from a human donor who received a COVID-19 vaccine.

This chain links TRBV18 with TRBJ2-3; D gene ambiguous. From germline, CDR1 is KGHSH and CDR2 LQKENI. The V end lost 0 bases, the J end lost 2 bases, and 12 bases lay between the germline ends. The CDR3 extends over 16 amino acids. The CDR3 nucleotides read TGTGCCAGCTCACCACCGCTTGCCGTAGACACAGATACGCAGTATTTT. As protein: CASSPPLAVDTDTQYF.

The rearrangement joins TRBV20-1 to TRBJ2-2; D remains ambiguous. Germline-derived CDR1 and CDR2 are DFQATT and SNEGSKA (reference sequence). This CDR3 spans 11 amino acids. Between the trimmed V and J ends, which lost 5 bases and 8 bases, there was a span of 9 bases. The CDR3 bases are TGCAGTGCTCGGAAGTTGGGGGAGCTGTTTTTT. The encoded protein is CSARKLGELFF.

The J gene is TRBJ2-3, the V gene TRBV3-1 (or the pseudogene TRBV3-2), with D unresolved. V was trimmed by 0 bases and J by 9 bases, leaving 13 bases between them. Germline assignment: CDR1 LGHDT and CDR2 YNNKEL (reference sequence). The CDR3 extends over 14 amino acids. The CDR3 is CASSQDIVVGTQYF. Written as DNA, the CDR3 is TGTGCCAGCAGCCAAGACATTGTAGTTGGCACGCAGTATTTT.

The chain uses TRBV24-1 and TRBJ1-1; D is possibly TRBD1 (6 bases). The CDR3 sequence is 15 residues long. With 2 bases removed from V and 4 bases from J, the gap between germline ends came to 13 bases. Germline lookup yields CDR1 KGHDR and CDR2 SFDVKD. The CDR3, as DNA: TGTGCCACCAGTGATTCCAGGGGCGGCGGCACTGAAGCTTTCTTT. Protein sequence: CATSDSRGGGTEAFF.

DNA for the CDR3: TGCGCCAGCAGCTTGGCCATGGGGGGCACTGAAGCTTTCTTT. This sequence encodes CASSLAMGGTEAFF. The chain employs TRBV5-1 and TRBJ1-1; weak D call: TRBD1 (5 bases). The CDR3 contains 14 residues. Germline V gene data show CDR1 as SGHRS and CDR2 as YFSETQ. V gave up 0 bases and J gave up 4 bases, with 10 bases separating them.

The genes are TRBV28 and TRBJ2-7; D is possibly TRBD1 (6 bases). CDR3 size: 13 residues. V lost 4 bases, J lost 3 bases, and 10 bases lay in between. Germline lookup yields CDR1 MDHEN and CDR2 SYDVKM. CDR3 nucleotide sequence: TGTGCCAGCAGTTCAAAGGGGGTCTACGAGCAGTACGTC. This codes for CASSSKGVYEQYV.

This clone was counted between two and nine times. The chain is built from TRBV2 and TRBJ2-1; possible D gene TRBD1, 6 bases. Germline-derived CDR1 and CDR2 are SNHLY and FYNNEI. V lost 8 bases to trimming and J lost 4 bases, with 24 bases between them. CDR3 length: 17 residues. The CDR3 region has the DNA TGTGCCAGCTTGGACAACAGGGAAGTTTTGGCATACAATGAGCAGTTCTTC. Translating gives CASLDNREVLAYNEQFF.

A few counts support this clone. The chain joins TRBV6-6 to TRBJ1-1; 11 bases agree with TRBD1. V trimming: 6 bases; J trimming: 3 bases; junction bases outside the gene matches: 6. The CDR3 is 15 residues long. In germline, CDR1 is MNHNY, CDR2 SVGAGI (reference sequence). The CDR3 DNA follows: TGTGCCAGCAGCCACTTGGGACAGGGGGACACTGAAGCTTTCTTT. It yields the protein CASSHLGQGDTEAFF.

The gene calls are TRBV4-1 and TRBJ2-1; D possibly corresponds to TRBD1 (7 bases). Germline lookup yields CDR1 MGHRA and CDR2 YSYEKL. The CDR3 has 15 amino acids. The V end was cut by 4 bases, the J end by 10 bases, with 20 bases between. CDR3 residues: CASSRSEGASGEQFF. The CDR3 DNA reads TGCGCCAGCAGCCGATCGGAGGGGGCGAGTGGCGAGCAGTTCTTC.

This chain joins TRBV5-1 and TRBJ1-6; 7 bases match TRBD1. Germline V gene lookup returns CDR1 SGHRS and CDR2 YFSETQ. Germline trimming cut 5 bases from V and 10 bases from J; bases unmatched to any gene: 9. The CDR3 is 14 residues long. The DNA of the CDR3 is TGCGCCAGCAGTCATCTAACAGGGGACTCACCCCTCCACTTT. Its translation is CASSHLTGDSPLHF.

CDR3 amino acids: CASSQFSRAGAFF. Here the CDR3 DNA reads TGTGCCAGCAGCCAATTTTCACGGGCTGGAGCTTTCTTT. V is TRBV3-1 (or the pseudogene TRBV3-2) and J is TRBJ1-1; D unclear. The V and J ends lost 2 bases and 10 bases respectively, with 14 bases between them. The CDR3 spans 13 residues. Looked up from germline, CDR1 is LGHDT and CDR2 is YNNKEL (reference sequence).

This clone came up once. CDR3 coding DNA: TGTGCCAGCAGCCCCGGGACATTGAATTATAATTCACCCCTCCACTTT. Its translation: CASSPGTLNYNSPLHF. V gene TRBV7-6 combines with J gene TRBJ1-6; D perhaps matches TRBD1 (6 bases). Germline V gene lookup returns CDR1 SGHVS and CDR2 FNYEAQ. V shed 5 bases and J shed 4 bases, with 15 bases lying between them. The CDR3 has 16 residues. Full variable domain (outside the CDR3, taken from reference TRBV7-6 and TRBJ1-6): GAGVSQSPRYKVTKRGQDVALRCDPISGHVSLYWYRQALGQGPEFLTYFNYEAQQDKSGLPNDRFSAERPEGSISTLTIQRTEQRDSAMYRCASSPGTLNYNSPLHFGNGTRLTVT.

As DNA, the CDR3 is TGTGCCAGCAGCCAGCGAGTGGCGGGGGGGCAAGATACGCAGTATTTT. Amino acid sequence: CASSQRVAGGQDTQYF. V usage is TRBV3-1 (or the pseudogene TRBV3-2) and J usage is TRBJ2-3; 9 bases map to TRBD2. V lost 3 bases and J lost 5; bases outside the gene matches: 9. This CDR3 is built from 16 residues. Germline V lookup: CDR1 LGHDT, CDR2 YNNKEL (reference sequence).

V is TRBV5-6 and J is TRBJ2-5; D assignment may be TRBD1 or TRBD2 (6 bases each). V lost 2 bases and J 6 bases, leaving 11 bases between the germline ends. The length of the CDR3 is 13 residues. Germline loops: CDR1 SGHDT, CDR2 YYEEEE. The DNA of the CDR3 is TGTGCCAGCAGCTTTTTAGGGGGGAAGACCCAGTACTTC. Its translation is CASSFLGGKTQYF.

Written as DNA, the CDR3 is TGTGCCAGCAGTGAAGGGGGTTCTAGGTCGGGGGCCAACGTCCTGACTTTC. Protein product: CASSEGGSRSGANVLTF. The chain employs TRBV2 and TRBJ2-6; D uncertain. The CDR3 has 17 amino acids. Trimming took off 1 base at V and 4 bases at J, with 14 bases between the two ends. CDR1 and CDR2 from the germline V gene are SNHLY and FYNNEI.

DNA for the CDR3: TGTGCCAGCAGCTTGGAAAGCGGGGGCTACAATGAGCAGTTCTTC. Translating gives CASSLESGGYNEQFF. The V and J genes are TRBV5-4 and TRBJ2-1; 8 bases fit TRBD2. Germline CDR1 SGHNT, CDR2 YYREEE (reference sequence). The J segment lost 3 bases and the V segment lost 0 bases, leaving 2 bases of the junction unmatched. The CDR3 is 15 residues long.

This rearrangement joins TRBV6-5 to TRBJ2-1; 8 nucleotides match TRBD2. The CDR3 has 16 residues. The germline V gene has CDR1 MNHEY and CDR2 SVGAGI. Trimming cost V 0 bases and J 0 bases; bases outside gene matches: 1. The CDR3 DNA reads as TGTGCCAGCAGTTACTCTCGGGGGGGCTCCTACAATGAGCAGTTCTTC. It translates to CASSYSRGGSYNEQFF.

This chain uses TRBV7-8 with TRBJ1-5; the D gene is possibly TRBD1 (6 bases). This CDR3 region has 15 residues. CDR1 is SGHVS, CDR2 FQNEAQ, per germline. V gave up 3 bases and J gave up 4 bases, with 13 bases separating them. In DNA, the CDR3 is TGTGCCAGCAGCTTCAGGGGTCTACCAAATCAGCCCCAGCATTTT. Its translation: CASSFRGLPNQPQHF.

This chain joins TRBV19 and TRBJ1-2; the D is unclear. V lost 1 base and J 8 bases, leaving 11 bases between the germline ends. The germline gives CDR1 LNHDA, CDR2 SQIVND (reference sequence). The CDR3 has 13 amino acids. The CDR3 region is CASSIAPGMGYTF. DNA of the CDR3: TGTGCCAGTAGTATAGCACCGGGAATGGGCTACACCTTC.

The chain links TRBV18 to TRBJ1-2, with D possibly matching TRBD1 (5 bases). Per germline, CDR1 KGHSH and CDR2 LQKENI. This CDR3 region has 15 residues. Trimming took off 0 bases at V and 7 bases at J, with 15 bases between the two ends. As DNA, the CDR3 is TGTGCCAGCTCACCACCGGCCGGGGCGGATTTTGGCTACACCTTC. Translated: CASSPPAGADFGYTF.